This is a list of T cell receptor beta chains from one sample in a study of CD8 T cells in ankylosing spondylitis. TCRdb re-called the 5' RACE reads with MiXCR, one entry per CDR3 protein. The table includes 450,000 to 550,000 distinct CDR3 sequences, roughly 5% detected once. The sequenced sample consisted of blood, either unsorted or a sorted T cell fraction (not recorded which). The receptors derive from a male donor with ankylosing spondylitis. The CDR3 runs from the conserved cysteine through the conserved F or W. A D gene is named only where the DNA matches it firmly. Only some rows state a clone size, as once, few, many or a class for expanded clones.

clone_size d_call j_call v_call cdr3_nt cdr3_aa
. TRBD2 TRBJ2-1 TRBV7-6 TGTGCCAGCAGCTTTCAAATTTACCTAGCGGGGGGCCTCCACAATGAGCAGTTCTTC CASSFQIYLAGGLHNEQFF
many TRBD1 TRBJ2-5 TRBV25-1 TGTGCCAGCAAATCAGGGACAGGGGCCCTGGAGACCCAGTACTTC CASKSGTGALETQYF
many . TRBJ2-7 TRBV6-2/TRBV6-3 TGTGCCAGCAATGAGTGGGACGGCACCTACGAGCAGTACTTC CASNEWDGTYEQYF
many . TRBJ1-2 TRBV20-1 TGCAGTGCTACGCGATTCCAAGCTAACTATGGCTACACCTTC CSATRFQANYGYTF
many TRBD1 TRBJ2-1 TRBV7-9 TGTGCCAGCAGCTTCAACAGGGGGCGAAGCAATGAGCAGTTCTTC CASSFNRGRSNEQFF
many . TRBJ2-7 TRBV6-2/TRBV6-3 TGTGCCAGCAAGGACAACAACTACGAGCAGTACTTC CASKDNNYEQYF
. . TRBJ2-5 TRBV7-2 TGTGCCAGCAGCTCCGCCTGGGGCCGAATCGAGACCCAGTACTTC CASSSAWGRIETQYF
many . TRBJ2-3 TRBV20-1 TGCAGCATACTCGGGGGCGGTATCACAGATACGCAGTATTTT CSILGGGITDTQYF
many . TRBJ1-1 TRBV6-2/TRBV6-3 TGTGCCAGCAGCCGTCTCCCCCAGCGCCCCGCGGAAGCTTTCTTT CASSRLPQRPAEAFF
many . TRBJ2-4 TRBV7-2 TGTGCCAGCAGCCCCGACAGTTTTCTAGCCAAAAACATTCAGTACTTC CASSPDSFLAKNIQYF
many . TRBJ1-2 TRBV12-3/TRBV12-4 TGTGCCAGCAGTTTCGGGCTTTATGGCTACACCTTC CASSFGLYGYTF
. TRBD2 TRBJ2-7 TRBV20-1 TGCAGTGCTAGAGAGGGCGGGGGGAAAGACTACGAGCAGTACTTC CSAREGGGKDYEQYF
few . TRBJ2-1 TRBV20-1 TGCAGTGCTAGAAAACTAGAAAGGCCCTACAATGAGCAGTTCTTC CSARKLERPYNEQFF
many . TRBJ2-1 TRBV5-1 TGCGCCAGCAGCTTGGAGTTGATGAGACGCCAGTTCTTC CASSLELMRRQFF
many TRBD2 TRBJ2-3 TRBV4-3 TGCGCCAGCAGCCAAGGTCTTACTAGCGGGAGAGGAGATACGCAGTATTTT CASSQGLTSGRGDTQYF
many TRBD1 TRBJ2-5 TRBV4-3 TGCGCCAGCAGCCAAGGGACAGGGATCGGGGAGACCCAGTACTTC CASSQGTGIGETQYF
few . TRBJ2-1 TRBV4-2 TGTGCCAGCAGCCATATCGCCGGGACCGTTTACAATGAGCAGTTCTTC CASSHIAGTVYNEQFF
many . TRBJ2-6 TRBV27 TGTGCCAGCAGTTTAGCCCCTTCAGCCTCTGGGGCCAACGTCCTGACTTTC CASSLAPSASGANVLTF
many TRBD1 TRBJ1-2 TRBV6-1 TGTGCCAGCAGGACGACAGCGACAGGGGCTGGCTACACCTTC CASRTTATGAGYTF
many . TRBJ2-5 TRBV5-6 TGTGCCAGCAGCCCGACTGGCTGGAAAGAGACCCAGTACTTC CASSPTGWKETQYF
many . TRBJ2-1 TRBV5-1 TGCGCCAGCAGCTTTCAAGGTGGGGTCAGCTCCAATGAGCAGTTCTTC CASSFQGGVSSNEQFF
many TRBD1 TRBJ2-3 TRBV27 TGTGCCAGCAGCACCGTCGACAGGGGCGGGACAGATACGCAGTATTTT CASSTVDRGGTDTQYF
many TRBD2 TRBJ2-3 TRBV11-2 TGTGCCAGCAGCTTACTTCGAGCGGGAGGAGGCCGCACAGATACGCAGTATTTT CASSLLRAGGGRTDTQYF
many . TRBJ1-5 TRBV20-1 TGCAGTGCTAGAGTTAGGAGGAATCAGCCCCAGCATTTT CSARVRRNQPQHF
many TRBD2 TRBJ2-1 TRBV12-3/TRBV12-4 TGTGCCAGCACCCCGGGACTAGGAAACAATGAGCAGTTCTTC CASTPGLGNNEQFF
many TRBD2 TRBJ2-1 TRBV7-9 TGTGCCAGCGAAACAGGAGGGGCGGGAGACCCGAATGAGCAGTTCTTC CASETGGAGDPNEQFF
few . TRBJ2-1 TRBV7-2 TGTGCCAGTGGGGTGGGCTCCTACAATGAGCAGTTCTTC CASGVGSYNEQFF